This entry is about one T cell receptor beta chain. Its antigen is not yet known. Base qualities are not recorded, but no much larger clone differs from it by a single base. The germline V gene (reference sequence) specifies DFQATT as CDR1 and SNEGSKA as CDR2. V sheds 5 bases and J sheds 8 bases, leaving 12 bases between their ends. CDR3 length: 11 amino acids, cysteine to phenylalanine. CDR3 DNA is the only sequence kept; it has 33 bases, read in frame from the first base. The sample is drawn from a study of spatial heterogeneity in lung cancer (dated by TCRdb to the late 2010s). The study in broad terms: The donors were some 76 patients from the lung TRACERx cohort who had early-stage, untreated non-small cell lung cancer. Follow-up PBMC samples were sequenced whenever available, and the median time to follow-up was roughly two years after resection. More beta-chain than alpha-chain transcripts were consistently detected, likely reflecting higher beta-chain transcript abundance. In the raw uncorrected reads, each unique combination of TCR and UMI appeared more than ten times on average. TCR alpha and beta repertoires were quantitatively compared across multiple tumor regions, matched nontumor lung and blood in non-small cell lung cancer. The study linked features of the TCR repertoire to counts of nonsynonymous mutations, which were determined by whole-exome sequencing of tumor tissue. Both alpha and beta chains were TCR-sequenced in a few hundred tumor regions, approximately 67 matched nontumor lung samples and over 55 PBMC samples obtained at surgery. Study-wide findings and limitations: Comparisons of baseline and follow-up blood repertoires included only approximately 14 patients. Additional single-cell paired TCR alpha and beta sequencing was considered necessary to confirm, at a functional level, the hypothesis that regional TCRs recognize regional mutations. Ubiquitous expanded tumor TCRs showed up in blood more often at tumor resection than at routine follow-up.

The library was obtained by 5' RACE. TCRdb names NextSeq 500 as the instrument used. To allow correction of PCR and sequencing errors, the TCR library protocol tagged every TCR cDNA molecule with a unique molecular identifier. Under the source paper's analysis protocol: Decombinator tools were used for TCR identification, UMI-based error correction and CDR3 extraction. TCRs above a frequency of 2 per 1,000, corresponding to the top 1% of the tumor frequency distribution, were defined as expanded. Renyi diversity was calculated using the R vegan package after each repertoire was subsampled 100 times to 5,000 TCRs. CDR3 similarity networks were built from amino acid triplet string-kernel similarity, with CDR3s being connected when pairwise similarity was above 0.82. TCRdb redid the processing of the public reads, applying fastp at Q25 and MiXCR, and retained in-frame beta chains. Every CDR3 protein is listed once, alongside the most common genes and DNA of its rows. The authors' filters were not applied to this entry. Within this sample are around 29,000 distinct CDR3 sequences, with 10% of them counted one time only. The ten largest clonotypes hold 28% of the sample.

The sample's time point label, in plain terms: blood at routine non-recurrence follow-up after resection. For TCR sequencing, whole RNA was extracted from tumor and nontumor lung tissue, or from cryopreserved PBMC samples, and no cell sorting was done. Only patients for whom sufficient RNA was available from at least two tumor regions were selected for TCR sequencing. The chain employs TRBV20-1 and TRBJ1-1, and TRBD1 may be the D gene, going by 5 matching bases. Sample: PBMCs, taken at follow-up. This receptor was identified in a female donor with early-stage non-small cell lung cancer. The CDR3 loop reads CSARTWGEAFF. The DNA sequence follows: TGCAGTGCTCGTACGTGGGGGGAAGCTTTCTTT.